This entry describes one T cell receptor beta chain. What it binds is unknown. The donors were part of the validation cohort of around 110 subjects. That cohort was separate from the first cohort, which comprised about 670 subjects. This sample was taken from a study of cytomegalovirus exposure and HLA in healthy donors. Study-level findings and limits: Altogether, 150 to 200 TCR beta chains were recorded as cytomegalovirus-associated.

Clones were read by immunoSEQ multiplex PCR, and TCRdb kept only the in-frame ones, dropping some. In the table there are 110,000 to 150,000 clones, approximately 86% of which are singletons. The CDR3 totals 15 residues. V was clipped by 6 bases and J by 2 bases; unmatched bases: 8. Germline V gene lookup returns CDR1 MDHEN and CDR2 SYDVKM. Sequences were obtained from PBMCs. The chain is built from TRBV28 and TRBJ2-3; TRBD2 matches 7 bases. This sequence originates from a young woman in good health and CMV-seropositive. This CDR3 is CASSRRGGVTDTQYF. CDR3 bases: TGTGCCAGCAGCCGACGGGGAGGGGTCACAGATACGCAGTATTTT.